This is a list of T cell receptor beta chains from one sample in a study of cytomegalovirus exposure and HLA in healthy donors. The method was immunoSEQ multiplex PCR; TCRdb's version includes in-frame clones alone and lacks a portion of them. The repertoire holds over 150,000 clones, with about four fifths as singletons. The material sequenced was PBMCs. Receptor source: a girl aged 5-17 years in good health and CMV-seropositive. CDR3s include the opening cysteine and the closing phenylalanine or tryptophan. The order of the fields is J gene, V gene, D gene, clone size, CDR3 DNA, CDR3 protein. D genes are given only for firm matches. Size is omitted from some rows. Given values are once, few, many or a class for expanded clones.

j_gene: TRBJ1-5; v_gene: TRBV19; d_gene: TRBD1; abundance: NA; CDR3nt: TGTGCCAGTAGTATAGAGGGGACAGGGTATCAGCCCCAGCATTTT; CDR3aa: CASSIEGTGYQPQHF
j_gene: TRBJ2-2; v_gene: TRBV19; d_gene: TRBD1; abundance: NA; CDR3nt: TGTGCCAGCGGGACAGGGGGCGGCCGGGAGCTGTTTTTT; CDR3aa: CASGTGGGRELFF
j_gene: TRBJ2-1; v_gene: TRBV6-1; d_gene: NA; abundance: NA; CDR3nt: TGTGCCAGCAGTGAAGGCGGGTCCTGGTACAATGAGCAGTTCTTC; CDR3aa: CASSEGGSWYNEQFF
j_gene: TRBJ1-6; v_gene: TRBV11-3; d_gene: TRBD1; abundance: NA; CDR3nt: TGTGCCAGCAGCCCCGACAGGGCAGGGAATTCACCCCTCCACTTT; CDR3aa: CASSPDRAGNSPLHF
j_gene: TRBJ2-3; v_gene: TRBV9; d_gene: TRBD2; abundance: NA; CDR3nt: TGTGCCAGCAGCGCCCAGACCCGGACTAGCGGGAGAGATACGCAGTATTTT; CDR3aa: CASSAQTRTSGRDTQYF
j_gene: TRBJ1-1; v_gene: TRBV11-3; d_gene: NA; abundance: NA; CDR3nt: TGTGCCAGCAGGTCCAGGGACATGAACACTGAAGCTTTCTTT; CDR3aa: CASRSRDMNTEAFF
j_gene: TRBJ1-5; v_gene: TRBV28; d_gene: TRBD1; abundance: NA; CDR3nt: TGTGCCAGCAGTTCTCCAGGGGGCACTCAGCCCCAGCATTTT; CDR3aa: CASSSPGGTQPQHF
j_gene: TRBJ2-2; v_gene: TRBV9; d_gene: TRBD2; abundance: NA; CDR3nt: TGTGCCAGCAGCCCCGGAGCGGGGGGGTTCACCGGGGAGCTGTTTTTT; CDR3aa: CASSPGAGGFTGELFF
j_gene: TRBJ1-2; v_gene: TRBV11-2; d_gene: NA; abundance: NA; CDR3nt: TGTGCCAGCAGCAAGACGGGGGATCCCTATGGCTACACCTTC; CDR3aa: CASSKTGDPYGYTF
j_gene: TRBJ2-5; v_gene: TRBV7-9; d_gene: NA; abundance: NA; CDR3nt: TGTGCCAGCAGCCCAGAGGCAGTCCAAGAGACCCAGTACTTC; CDR3aa: CASSPEAVQETQYF
j_gene: TRBJ2-2; v_gene: TRBV11-3; d_gene: NA; abundance: once; CDR3nt: TGTGCCAGCAGCTTAGTTTTTGGACAGAGAAACACCGGGGAGCTGTTTTTT; CDR3aa: CASSLVFGQRNTGELFF
j_gene: TRBJ1-2; v_gene: TRBV5-6; d_gene: TRBD1; abundance: NA; CDR3nt: TGTGCCAGCAGCTTAGGACAGGGTAATGGCTACACCTTC; CDR3aa: CASSLGQGNGYTF
j_gene: TRBJ2-2; v_gene: TRBV5-4; d_gene: TRBD2; abundance: few; CDR3nt: TGTGCCAGCAGCTTGGCTAGCGGGAGCACCGGGGAGCTGTTTTTT; CDR3aa: CASSLASGSTGELFF
j_gene: TRBJ2-1; v_gene: TRBV7-6; d_gene: NA; abundance: NA; CDR3nt: TGTGCCAGCAGCCATGACTGGGGGGGCCCCTACTCCTACAATGAGCAGTTCTTC; CDR3aa: CASSHDWGGPYSYNEQFF
j_gene: TRBJ1-5; v_gene: TRBV27; d_gene: NA; abundance: NA; CDR3nt: TGTGCCAGCAGTCCCTCTTCGGGTCAGCCCCAGCATTTT; CDR3aa: CASSPSSGQPQHF
j_gene: TRBJ1-5; v_gene: TRBV30; d_gene: TRBD1; abundance: NA; CDR3nt: TGTGCCTGGAGCGTGGGACAGGGGAATCAGCCCCAGCATTTT; CDR3aa: CAWSVGQGNQPQHF
j_gene: TRBJ1-5; v_gene: TRBV11-3; d_gene: NA; abundance: NA; CDR3nt: TGTGCCAGCAGCTTAGGGGGGGAAAGCAATCAGCCCCAGCATTTT; CDR3aa: CASSLGGESNQPQHF
j_gene: TRBJ1-2; v_gene: TRBV5-6; d_gene: TRBD1; abundance: few; CDR3nt: TGTGCCAGCAGCACCCCGACAGGGTACTATGGCTACACCTTC; CDR3aa: CASSTPTGYYGYTF
j_gene: TRBJ2-5; v_gene: TRBV30; d_gene: TRBD2; abundance: NA; CDR3nt: TGTGCCTGGAGGAATAGCGGGGGTAGGACCCAGTACTTC; CDR3aa: CAWRNSGGRTQYF
j_gene: TRBJ2-2; v_gene: TRBV10-2; d_gene: TRBD2; abundance: NA; CDR3nt: TGCGCCAGCAGCCGGGACAGGGGGCGAACCGGGACTAGCGGGGGGCCCACCGGGGAGCTGTTTTTT; CDR3aa: CASSRDRGRTGTSGGPTGELFF
j_gene: TRBJ2-6; v_gene: TRBV2; d_gene: NA; abundance: NA; CDR3nt: TGTGCCAGCAGTTCATTCGACAGCCTCTCTGGGGCCAACGTCCTGACTTTC; CDR3aa: CASSSFDSLSGANVLTF
j_gene: TRBJ1-4; v_gene: TRBV10-3; d_gene: NA; abundance: once; CDR3nt: TGTGCCATCAGTGGAGGCCAGGGTCTCGACGAAAAACTGTTTTTT; CDR3aa: CAISGGQGLDEKLFF
j_gene: TRBJ1-5; v_gene: TRBV6-6; d_gene: TRBD1; abundance: NA; CDR3nt: TGTGCCAGCAACCCGACAGGGTATAGCAATCAGCCCCAGCATTTT; CDR3aa: CASNPTGYSNQPQHF
j_gene: TRBJ2-1; v_gene: TRBV7-2; d_gene: NA; abundance: NA; CDR3nt: TGTGCCAGCAGCTTAAAGTGGGGGCCCAAAAGCTACAATGAGCAGTTCTTC; CDR3aa: CASSLKWGPKSYNEQFF
j_gene: TRBJ1-5; v_gene: TRBV18; d_gene: NA; abundance: NA; CDR3nt: TGTGCCAGCTCACCACGCAACAGCTATAGCAATCAGCCCCAGCATTTT; CDR3aa: CASSPRNSYSNQPQHF
j_gene: TRBJ1-2; v_gene: TRBV6-6; d_gene: NA; abundance: NA; CDR3nt: TGTGCCAGCAGTTACGGGGGGGCTTATGGCTACACCTTC; CDR3aa: CASSYGGAYGYTF
j_gene: TRBJ2-7; v_gene: TRBV11-3; d_gene: TRBD2; abundance: NA; CDR3nt: TGTGCCAGCAGCTTATTAGCGGGGGGCCTCCTCGAGCAGTACTTC; CDR3aa: CASSLLAGGLLEQYF
j_gene: TRBJ2-1; v_gene: TRBV5-8; d_gene: TRBD1; abundance: few; CDR3nt: TGTGCCAGCAGCCGGACAGGGTTCACGAACAATGAGCAGTTCTTC; CDR3aa: CASSRTGFTNNEQFF
j_gene: TRBJ2-2; v_gene: TRBV5-1; d_gene: TRBD2; abundance: few; CDR3nt: TGCGCCAGCAGCTTGAGGGGACTAGCGGGGGGCCTAAGACCCAACACCGGGGAGCTGTTTTTT; CDR3aa: CASSLRGLAGGLRPNTGELFF
j_gene: TRBJ1-5; v_gene: TRBV27; d_gene: TRBD1; abundance: NA; CDR3nt: TGTGCCAGCAGTCTGGACAGGGTAGGGCCCCAGCATTTT; CDR3aa: CASSLDRVGPQHF
j_gene: TRBJ2-1; v_gene: TRBV7-2; d_gene: NA; abundance: NA; CDR3nt: TGTGCCAGCAGCTTCCAGGGCTACAATGAGCAGTTCTTC; CDR3aa: CASSFQGYNEQFF
j_gene: TRBJ1-6; v_gene: TRBV4-1; d_gene: NA; abundance: NA; CDR3nt: TGCGCCAGCAGCCAAGAGACAGGTACTCATTCACCCCTCCACTTT; CDR3aa: CASSQETGTHSPLHF
j_gene: TRBJ2-1; v_gene: TRBV15; d_gene: NA; abundance: NA; CDR3nt: TGTGCCACCAGCAGAGATCTGGGTAGCGTCAATGAGCAGTTCTTC; CDR3aa: CATSRDLGSVNEQFF
j_gene: TRBJ1-6; v_gene: TRBV9; d_gene: NA; abundance: once; CDR3nt: TGTGCCAGCAGCCCAGGGGTTTCCTATAATTCACCCCTCCACTTT; CDR3aa: CASSPGVSYNSPLHF
j_gene: TRBJ1-4; v_gene: TRBV7-2; d_gene: NA; abundance: NA; CDR3nt: TGTGCCAGCAGCTTAATGCGGACAAATGAAAAACTGTTTTTT; CDR3aa: CASSLMRTNEKLFF
j_gene: TRBJ2-3; v_gene: TRBV2; d_gene: NA; abundance: NA; CDR3nt: TGTGCCAGCAGGGCGCGCTTGGACTCGTCGGGGCAGTATTTT; CDR3aa: CASRARLDSSGQYF
j_gene: TRBJ2-7; v_gene: TRBV15; d_gene: TRBD1; abundance: NA; CDR3nt: TGTGCCACCAGCAGACCGGGACAGGGTAACTACGAGCAGTACTTC; CDR3aa: CATSRPGQGNYEQYF
j_gene: TRBJ1-4; v_gene: TRBV2; d_gene: TRBD1; abundance: NA; CDR3nt: TGTGCCAGCAGTGAAGAGTCAGGGGGAAAACTGTTTTTT; CDR3aa: CASSEESGGKLFF
j_gene: TRBJ2-3; v_gene: TRBV30; d_gene: NA; abundance: NA; CDR3nt: TGTGCCTGGAGTATTGAGGCGGGCTCGCAGTATTTT; CDR3aa: CAWSIEAGSQYF
j_gene: TRBJ2-3; v_gene: TRBV4-3; d_gene: TRBD2; abundance: NA; CDR3nt: TGCGCCAGCAGCCAAGAGAGCGGGGTCACAGATACGCAGTATTTT; CDR3aa: CASSQESGVTDTQYF
j_gene: TRBJ2-5; v_gene: TRBV10-1; d_gene: TRBD2; abundance: NA; CDR3nt: TGCGCCAGCAGGGCAAGCGGGGCCGGCCAAGAGACCCAGTACTTC; CDR3aa: CASRASGAGQETQYF
j_gene: TRBJ2-5; v_gene: TRBV5-1; d_gene: TRBD1; abundance: NA; CDR3nt: TGCGCCAGCAGCCTGGGGGACAGGGAACAAGAGACCCAGTACTTC; CDR3aa: CASSLGDREQETQYF
j_gene: TRBJ2-5; v_gene: TRBV19; d_gene: NA; abundance: once; CDR3nt: TGTGCCAGTAGTATTGGCCCCCCGCAAGAGACCCAGTACTTC; CDR3aa: CASSIGPPQETQYF
j_gene: TRBJ2-7; v_gene: TRBV7-2; d_gene: NA; abundance: NA; CDR3nt: TGTGCCAGCAGCTTATGGCTGGGCCTGGACGAGCAGTACTTC; CDR3aa: CASSLWLGLDEQYF
j_gene: TRBJ1-2; v_gene: TRBV18; d_gene: NA; abundance: NA; CDR3nt: TGTGCCAGCTCCCGGGGGTCCGACGCGCTGAGTGGCTACACCTTC; CDR3aa: CASSRGSDALSGYTF
j_gene: TRBJ2-5; v_gene: TRBV9; d_gene: TRBD2; abundance: NA; CDR3nt: TGTGCCAGCAGCGTGTGGAGCGGGGGGGCCTTTGGGGAGACCCAGTACTTC; CDR3aa: CASSVWSGGAFGETQYF
j_gene: TRBJ2-7; v_gene: TRBV6-5; d_gene: TRBD1; abundance: NA; CDR3nt: TGTGCCAGCAGTTACTCCGGGACAGACTACGAGCAGTACTTC; CDR3aa: CASSYSGTDYEQYF
j_gene: TRBJ2-7; v_gene: TRBV5-4; d_gene: NA; abundance: NA; CDR3nt: TGTGCCAGCAGCTTGGGGACGACTATATCCTACGAGCAGTACTTC; CDR3aa: CASSLGTTISYEQYF
j_gene: TRBJ2-7; v_gene: TRBV27; d_gene: NA; abundance: NA; CDR3nt: TGTGCCAGCAGTTCAATAGCCTTTGCGAGCACCTACGAGCAGTACTTC; CDR3aa: CASSSIAFASTYEQYF
j_gene: TRBJ1-5; v_gene: TRBV19; d_gene: NA; abundance: NA; CDR3nt: TGTGCCAGTACCCCGGGACTCCACTGGGAGCCCCAGCATTTT; CDR3aa: CASTPGLHWEPQHF
j_gene: TRBJ2-3; v_gene: TRBV7-2; d_gene: NA; abundance: NA; CDR3nt: TGTGCCAGCAGCTTAGGGGGGGACTTGGACACAGATACGCAGTATTTT; CDR3aa: CASSLGGDLDTDTQYF
j_gene: TRBJ1-6; v_gene: TRBV7-8; d_gene: NA; abundance: NA; CDR3nt: TGTGCCAGCAGCCCAGGCGGGAATTCACCCCTCCACTTT; CDR3aa: CASSPGGNSPLHF
j_gene: TRBJ2-5; v_gene: TRBV7-7; d_gene: NA; abundance: NA; CDR3nt: TGTGCCAGCAGCTTAGGCGTGGGCCCCCAAGAGACCCAGTACTTC; CDR3aa: CASSLGVGPQETQYF